The rows below give T cell receptor beta chains drawn from one sample of a study of OX40 agonist ivuxolimab in advanced cancers. Profiled with immunoSEQ multiplex PCR; TCRdb holds only in-frame clones, not every one. The sample records 95,000 to 100,000 clones, 90% being singletons. Material: CD4+ or CD8+ T cells sorted from blood, obtained in a trial of the OX40 agonist ivuxolimab. The receptors were gathered from an adult with an advanced solid tumor such as melanoma, head and neck, liver or kidney cancer. Both conserved end residues are part of each CDR3. D genes are given only for firm matches. Clone size is stated in some rows and not others, as once, few, many or a class when expanded.

length: 14
V: TRBV10-3
size: NA
J: TRBJ2-1
D: NA
DNA: TGTGCCATCAGCGGGGGGCAGGGGATCGATGAGCAGTTCTTC
CDR3: CAISGGQGIDEQFF

length: 11
V: TRBV28
size: NA
J: TRBJ1-1
D: NA
DNA: TGTGCCAGCAGGCGGGAAACTGAAGCTTTCTTT
CDR3: CASRRETEAFF

length: 17
V: TRBV7-8
size: NA
J: TRBJ1-2
D: TRBD1
DNA: TGTGCCAGCAGCTCCGGGACAGGGGGCGACTTATTCTATGGCTACACCTTC
CDR3: CASSSGTGGDLFYGYTF

length: 16
V: TRBV28
size: NA
J: TRBJ2-3
D: TRBD2
DNA: TGTGCCAGCAGTACGGGACTAGCGGGACTGCATGGTACGCAGTATTTT
CDR3: CASSTGLAGLHGTQYF

length: 16
V: TRBV18
size: NA
J: TRBJ2-3
D: TRBD2
DNA: TGTGCCAGCTCACCGGCTAGCGGGAGTCCCACAGATACGCAGTATTTT
CDR3: CASSPASGSPTDTQYF

length: 17
V: TRBV7-2
size: NA
J: TRBJ2-7
D: NA
DNA: TGTGCCAGCAGCTTAGATATCGGGGGATTCTCACACTACGAGCAGTACTTC
CDR3: CASSLDIGGFSHYEQYF

length: 13
V: TRBV27
size: NA
J: TRBJ1-4
D: NA
DNA: TGTGCTTCATCGGCAGGGAGGAACGAAAAACTGTTTTTT
CDR3: CASSAGRNEKLFF

length: 19
V: TRBV6-4
size: NA
J: TRBJ2-3
D: TRBD1
DNA: TGTGCCAGCAGAAGCGCCGGGACAGGTGATACAGCTAGCACAGATACGCAGTATTTT
CDR3: CASRSAGTGDTASTDTQYF

length: 14
V: TRBV11-3
size: NA
J: TRBJ2-2
D: NA
DNA: TGTGCCAGCAGCTCATCGGGGACCACCGGGGAGCTGTTTTTT
CDR3: CASSSSGTTGELFF

length: 18
V: TRBV4-3
size: once
J: TRBJ2-3
D: NA
DNA: TGCGCCAGCAGCCAAGATTTTGTTCCGGGAGTGAGGGCAGATACGCAGTATTTT
CDR3: CASSQDFVPGVRADTQYF

length: 15
V: TRBV6-1
size: NA
J: TRBJ2-1
D: NA
DNA: TGTGCCAGCAGTGTCCTCGTGGGCTCCTACAATGAGCAGTTCTTC
CDR3: CASSVLVGSYNEQFF

length: 13
V: TRBV6-5
size: NA
J: TRBJ1-2
D: TRBD1
DNA: TGTGCCAGCAGTTTGGGACAGAACTATGGCTACACCTTC
CDR3: CASSLGQNYGYTF

length: 15
V: TRBV5-1
size: NA
J: TRBJ2-1
D: TRBD1
DNA: TGCGCCAGCAGCCCGGGGCAGGGGGCCCACAATGAGCAGTTCTTC
CDR3: CASSPGQGAHNEQFF

length: 15
V: TRBV6-5
size: once
J: TRBJ2-5
D: TRBD2
DNA: TGTGCCAGCAGGGGACTAGCGGGAGCCCTGGAGACCCAGTACTTC
CDR3: CASRGLAGALETQYF

length: 13
V: TRBV29-1
size: NA
J: TRBJ2-5
D: NA
DNA: TGCAGCCTGCGACCTGCGGATCGAGAGACCCAGTACTTC
CDR3: CSLRPADRETQYF

length: 13
V: TRBV30
size: NA
J: TRBJ1-3
D: NA
DNA: TGTGCCTGGAGCGGTTTGATCGGAAACACCATATATTTT
CDR3: CAWSGLIGNTIYF

length: 14
V: TRBV11-3
size: few
J: TRBJ1-2
D: NA
DNA: TGTGCCAGCAGCGAAAGACAGACTAACTATGGCTACACCTTC
CDR3: CASSERQTNYGYTF

length: 14
V: TRBV7-2
size: NA
J: TRBJ2-1
D: NA
DNA: TGTGCCAGCAGCCCGGGGGTCTCCTACAATGAGCAGTTCTTC
CDR3: CASSPGVSYNEQFF

length: 14
V: TRBV5-1
size: NA
J: TRBJ2-1
D: NA
DNA: TGCGCCAGCAGCTTGGTCGAACAGGGAAATGAGCAGTTCTTC
CDR3: CASSLVEQGNEQFF

length: 16
V: TRBV7-9
size: NA
J: TRBJ2-5
D: TRBD2
DNA: TGTGCCAGCAGCGACCCCGGGCGGGAGGGCCCGAAGACCCAGTACTTC
CDR3: CASSDPGREGPKTQYF

length: 15
V: TRBV11-3
size: NA
J: TRBJ2-3
D: NA
DNA: TGTGCCAGCAGCTTAACGGGAGTGCGGGCAGATACGCAGTATTTT
CDR3: CASSLTGVRADTQYF

length: 14
V: TRBV18
size: NA
J: TRBJ2-7
D: NA
DNA: TGTGCCAGCTCACCTAGTTGGGGGTCCTACGAGCAGTACTTC
CDR3: CASSPSWGSYEQYF

length: 14
V: TRBV18
size: NA
J: TRBJ1-2
D: TRBD1
DNA: TGTGCCAGCTCACCTCAAGACAGGGTGGGAGGCTACACCTTC
CDR3: CASSPQDRVGGYTF

length: 17
V: TRBV5-1
size: NA
J: TRBJ2-1
D: TRBD2
DNA: TGCGCCAGCAGCTTGGGGGGCGTGGCGGGAGGGCCGAATGAGCAGTTCTTC
CDR3: CASSLGGVAGGPNEQFF

length: 16
V: TRBV28
size: NA
J: TRBJ1-5
D: TRBD1
DNA: TGTGCCAGCAGTTTATGGAGAGACAGGGGGGGTCAGCCCCAGCATTTT
CDR3: CASSLWRDRGGQPQHF

length: 13
V: TRBV11-2
size: once
J: TRBJ2-1
D: NA
DNA: TGTGCCAGCAGCCTCTGGGGTGGAAATGAGCAGTTCTTC
CDR3: CASSLWGGNEQFF

length: 15
V: TRBV7-3
size: NA
J: TRBJ2-3
D: TRBD1
DNA: TGTGCCAGCAGCCAGTTAGGACAGGGGGCAGATACGCAGTATTTT
CDR3: CASSQLGQGADTQYF

length: 16
V: TRBV7-2
size: NA
J: TRBJ2-3
D: TRBD2
DNA: TGTGCCAGCAGCCGAAGACTAGCGGGGCGGATACGTTGGCAGTATTTT
CDR3: CASSRRLAGRIRWQYF

length: 14
V: TRBV11-3
size: NA
J: TRBJ2-5
D: NA
DNA: TGTGCCAGCAGTCGCCGGGACATCGTAGAGACCCAGTACTTC
CDR3: CASSRRDIVETQYF

length: 12
V: TRBV30
size: NA
J: TRBJ2-1
D: NA
DNA: TGTGCCTGGAGCCGGGAGCCTCGGGAGCAGTTCTTC
CDR3: CAWSREPREQFF

length: 17
V: TRBV28
size: once
J: TRBJ2-1
D: NA
DNA: TGTGCCAGCAGTATCCCGAACCCAGGGGGAGGAGGTGATGAGCAGTTCTTC
CDR3: CASSIPNPGGGGDEQFF

length: 11
V: TRBV6-4
size: NA
J: TRBJ2-7
D: NA
DNA: TGTGCCAGCATCCTGGGGTACGAGCAGTACTTC
CDR3: CASILGYEQYF

length: 14
V: TRBV9
size: NA
J: TRBJ2-3
D: NA
DNA: TGTGCCAGCAGCGTAGACAGGGTTACAGATACGCAGTATTTT
CDR3: CASSVDRVTDTQYF

length: 14
V: TRBV18
size: NA
J: TRBJ2-7
D: NA
DNA: TGTGCCAGCTCACCCAGTTGGCGAGACTACGAGCAGTACTTC
CDR3: CASSPSWRDYEQYF

length: 15
V: TRBV6-6
size: NA
J: TRBJ1-2
D: NA
DNA: TGTGCCAGCAGGCCTTTGGTCAGCTCGGGCTATGGCTACACCTTC
CDR3: CASRPLVSSGYGYTF

length: 16
V: TRBV29-1
size: NA
J: TRBJ2-3
D: NA
DNA: TGCAGCGTCCTTACCTCTATTGCGTCCTACACAGATACGCAGTATTTT
CDR3: CSVLTSIASYTDTQYF

length: 13
V: TRBV6-1
size: NA
J: TRBJ1-2
D: TRBD1
DNA: TGTGCCAGCGGCCTCGACAGGGGGCTTGGCTACACCTTC
CDR3: CASGLDRGLGYTF

length: 14
V: TRBV30
size: NA
J: TRBJ2-5
D: NA
DNA: TGTGCCTGGAGTCGGGGTGCGGGTGTTGAGACCCAGTACTTC
CDR3: CAWSRGAGVETQYF

length: 15
V: TRBV10-3
size: NA
J: TRBJ2-1
D: NA
DNA: TGTGCCATCGGGATGACGGGACAACCCTACAATGAGCAGTTCTTC
CDR3: CAIGMTGQPYNEQFF

length: 14
V: TRBV6-1
size: NA
J: TRBJ2-7
D: TRBD2
DNA: TGTGCCACGGGACTAGCGGGAGGCAGCAACGAGCAGTACTTC
CDR3: CATGLAGGSNEQYF